The sequence of this T cell receptor (beta chain) was determined in a study of regulatory T cells in long-lasting Graves disease. Overall study results and limits: Sampling was limited to peripheral blood rather than thyroid tissue. Newly diagnosed patients shared about a thousand public clonotypes; persistent patients shared under 3,000. When disease was persistent, TRBV28, TRBJ1-2 and TRBJ2-5 were the favored segments.

V was pared by 1 base and J by 0 bases, with 6 bases of the junction left unmatched. This CDR3 is 16 amino acids long. The germline CDR1 and CDR2 sequences are SQVTM and ANQGSEA. Sample time point: newly diagnosed GD, antithyroid drugs for less than 3 months. Extracted PBMC RNA gave rise to the TCR library. This clonotype has ten or more counts. Antigen specificity is unknown. Combining iRepertoire HTBI primers with Arm-PCR of CDR3 regions, the authors built TCR beta libraries. TCRdb re-derived calls from the multiplex PCR reads in MiXCR, one entry per CDR3 protein. The table lists 350,000 to 400,000 distinct CDR3 sequences, roughly 16% of them singletons.

The material was peripheral blood mononuclear cells (PBMCs), obtained at new diagnosis, from a patient treated with antithyroid drugs. The rearrangement uses TRBV29-1 and TRBJ2-1; 7 nucleotides line up with TRBD2. This TCR came from a female donor with Graves disease. CDR3 sequence: CSVEGSSGSSYNEQFF. CDR3 sequence (DNA): TGCAGCGTTGAAGGGTCTAGCGGAAGCTCCTACAATGAGCAGTTCTTC.